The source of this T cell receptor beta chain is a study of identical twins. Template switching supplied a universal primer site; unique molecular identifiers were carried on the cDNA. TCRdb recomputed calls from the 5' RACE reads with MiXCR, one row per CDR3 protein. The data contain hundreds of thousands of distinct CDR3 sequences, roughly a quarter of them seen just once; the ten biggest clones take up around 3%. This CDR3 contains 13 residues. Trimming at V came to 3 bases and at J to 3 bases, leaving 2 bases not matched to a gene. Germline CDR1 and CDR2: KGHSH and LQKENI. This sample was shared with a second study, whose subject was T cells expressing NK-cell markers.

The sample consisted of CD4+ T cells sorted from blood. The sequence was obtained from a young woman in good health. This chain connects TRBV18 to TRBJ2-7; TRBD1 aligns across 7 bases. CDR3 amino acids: CASSPAGGYEQYF. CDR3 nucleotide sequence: TGTGCCAGCTCACCGGCAGGGGGCTACGAGCAGTACTTC.